These T cell receptor beta chains were read from a single sample in a study of T-cell memory formation after mild COVID-19. One entry per CDR3 protein results from TCRdb running MiXCR on the 5' RACE reads. The data show about 270,000 distinct CDR3 sequences, 15% to 20% seen once. The sequenced sample was PBMCs or a T cell subset sorted from them (not recorded which). These receptors were obtained from a man aged 18 to 30 who had mild COVID-19 (a few samples of this study predate the infection). Cell type and time point are not known. Each CDR3 is given with its conserved first and last residue. A D gene is named only where the DNA matches it firmly.

>.|TRBV12-3/TRBV12-4|TRBJ2-3
CASSFVGRTDTQYF
>.|TRBV12-3/TRBV12-4|TRBJ2-7
CASSGLRGYEQYF
>.|TRBV12-5|TRBJ1-5
CASLGEYSNQPQHF
>.|TRBV6-1|TRBJ2-4
CASSEAAIQYF
>.|TRBV9|TRBJ2-1
CASRPSGGANEQFF
>TRBD2|TRBV9|TRBJ2-1
CASSVAGGGAIIEQFF
>TRBD2|TRBV6-4|TRBJ2-3
CASSDSRGGDTQYF
>.|TRBV24-1|TRBJ2-5
CATSAGETQYF
>TRBD2|TRBV7-3|TRBJ2-3
CASSPRGGASDTQYF
>TRBD1|TRBV6-5|TRBJ2-7
CASRQPGQGAREQYF
>.|TRBV11-2|TRBJ1-4
CASSYTGKKLFF
>TRBD2|TRBV4-2|TRBJ2-2
CASSQGLSGGAYGELFF
>TRBD1|TRBV2|TRBJ2-5
CATQGWETQYF
>.|TRBV20-1|TRBJ1-5
CSARDSANQPQHF
>.|TRBV5-1|TRBJ2-4
CASSLETILGKNIQYF
>TRBD2|TRBV7-2|TRBJ2-1
CASSLSSGGLYEQFF
>TRBD1|TRBV10-3|TRBJ1-1
CATGDSKNTEAFF
>TRBD2|TRBV11-2|TRBJ2-3
CASSPGRSGGAGTDTQYF
>TRBD1|TRBV12-3/TRBV12-4|TRBJ2-3
CASSQTGDHTDTQYF
>.|TRBV4-3|TRBJ2-6
CASSRLGANVLTF
>.|TRBV20-1|TRBJ1-1
CSASHRESNTEAFF
>.|TRBV7-9|TRBJ1-1
CASSLVGRIVNTEAFF
>.|TRBV9|TRBJ1-3
CASSARESGNTIYF
>.|TRBV10-3|TRBJ1-2
CAISDSGDDIRGYTF
>.|TRBV20-1|TRBJ1-2
CSGGPPEDGYTF
>.|TRBV7-2|TRBJ2-3
CASSFSPGTDTQYF
>.|TRBV12-3/TRBV12-4|TRBJ2-5
CASRQGLPFGTQYF
>TRBD2|TRBV12-3/TRBV12-4|TRBJ2-1
CASSSLSSGGYNEQFF
>TRBD1|TRBV7-2|TRBJ2-2
CASSFRTGVTGELFF
>.|TRBV5-1|TRBJ1-5
CAGPSSQPQHF
>.|TRBV9|TRBJ2-5
CASSVEGRAREETQYF
>TRBD1|TRBV15|TRBJ2-1
CATSRGEGGPNEQFF
>.|TRBV6-2/TRBV6-3|TRBJ2-1
CATTGSLSYNEQFF